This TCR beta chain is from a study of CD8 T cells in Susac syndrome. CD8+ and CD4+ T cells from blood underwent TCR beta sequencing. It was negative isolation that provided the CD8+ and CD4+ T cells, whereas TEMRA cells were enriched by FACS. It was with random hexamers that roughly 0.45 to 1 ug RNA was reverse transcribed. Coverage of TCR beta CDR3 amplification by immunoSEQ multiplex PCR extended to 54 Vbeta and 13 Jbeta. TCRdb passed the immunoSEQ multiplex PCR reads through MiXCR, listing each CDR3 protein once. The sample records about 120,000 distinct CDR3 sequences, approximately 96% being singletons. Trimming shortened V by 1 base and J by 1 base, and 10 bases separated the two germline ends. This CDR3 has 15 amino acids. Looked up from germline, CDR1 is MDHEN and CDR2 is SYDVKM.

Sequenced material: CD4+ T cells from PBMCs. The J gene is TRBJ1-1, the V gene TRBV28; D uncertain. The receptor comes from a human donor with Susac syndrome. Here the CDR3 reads CASSLFGQANTEAFF. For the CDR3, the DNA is TGTGCCAGCAGTTTATTTGGGCAGGCGAACACTGAAGCTTTCTTT.